This T cell receptor (beta chain) comes out of a study of T cells after posttransplantation cyclophosphamide. Overall study findings and caveats: TRB clonality was highly associated with recipient CMV seropositivity and reactivation.

This clone has a count of ten or more. Antigen unknown. Treatment was busulfan-fludarabine conditioning, a marrow graft, and cyclophosphamide on days +3 and +4. Germline CDR1 is KGHSH and CDR2 is LQKENI. Trimming took 3 bases from V and 7 from J; bases not matched to a gene: 5. The CDR3 has 13 residues. Here immunoSEQ multiplex PCR was the method, and the copy in TCRdb shows in-frame clones only, minus some. The table lists more than 7,500 clones, with no singletons. The rearrangement links TRBV18 to TRBJ1-2, with 7 bases lining up with TRBD1. The origin of this receptor is a male patient aged 50 to 59 who received an allogeneic stem cell transplant from a related donor and was CMV-positive. Some T cells may be graft donor cells. Sequencing was performed on PBMCs, taken less than 370 days after allogeneic stem cell transplant with posttransplant cyclophosphamide. In DNA form, the CDR3 reads TGTGCCAGCTCACCCGACAGGGTCGCTGGCTACACCTTC. This encodes CASSPDRVAGYTF.